The 23 T cell receptor beta chains given below trace back to one sample, sequenced in a study of T cell repertoires in cytomegalovirus infection. Their antigens remain unidentified. TCRdb analysed the reads with MiXCR anew, one entry per CDR3 protein. The sample includes around 300,000 distinct CDR3 sequences, around 25% seen only once; the top ten take roughly 13%. This specimen was cultured PBMCs, taken from culture after CMV antigen stimulation. The origin of the receptors is a human donor in good health (CMV status not recorded). Some clones in this sample may be carry-over from other donors' samples.

This clonotype came up a few times. This chain connects TRBV7-2 to TRBJ2-1; TRBD1 agrees at 10 bases. The V gene end was trimmed by 5 bases and the J gene end by 9 bases; junction bases not matched to a gene: 4. The length of the CDR3 is 13 residues. Germline CDR1 reads SGHTA; CDR2 reads FQGNSA. The CDR3 sequence is CASSPRQGAEQFF. CDR3 coding DNA: TGTGCCAGCAGCCCCCGACAGGGGGCTGAGCAGTTCTTC.

The chain employs TRBV7-2 and TRBJ1-2; D remains unclear. Germline assignment: CDR1 SGHTA and CDR2 FQGNSA. Trimming removed 1 base from V and 6 bases from J, with 15 bases in between. This CDR3 is built from 15 residues. CDR3 sequence reads: CASSLETWEINGYTF. The CDR3 DNA reads TGTGCCAGCAGCTTAGAGACATGGGAAATAAATGGCTACACCTTC.

A few counts support this clonotype. The chain is built from TRBV28 and TRBJ1-5, with a possible D match to TRBD1 (5 bases). From germline, CDR1 is MDHEN and CDR2 SYDVKM. The CDR3 sequence is 14 residues long. Trimming took off 10 bases at V and 4 bases at J, with 17 bases between the two ends. The CDR3 sequence: CATGGEVINQPQHF. The DNA of the CDR3 is TGTGCCACCGGAGGGGAGGTGATTAATCAGCCCCAGCATTTT.

This clonotype was found many times. The chain recombines TRBV7-2 with TRBJ1-2, with D possibly matching TRBD1 (6 bases). The CDR3 has 14 residues. CDR1 and CDR2 from the germline V gene are SGHTA and FQGNSA. Deletions cut 5 bases from V and 4 bases from J, with 14 bases between. The CDR3 nucleotides read TGTGCCAGCAGCCTCTCAGGACAGCCCTATGGCTACACCTTC. Its protein is CASSLSGQPYGYTF.

The rearrangement uses TRBV2 and TRBJ2-7, with unresolved D. The ends were cut back, 4 bases at V and 4 bases at J, with 11 bases in the middle. The CDR3 is 13 amino acids. The germline V gene encodes CDR1 SNHLY and CDR2 FYNNEI. This CDR3 is CASSVFLDYEQYV. As DNA, the CDR3 is TGTGCCAGCAGTGTCTTTCTGGATTACGAGCAGTACGTC.

This chain connects TRBV18 to TRBJ1-3; D is uncertain. The ends were cut back, 7 bases at V and 1 base at J, with 14 bases in the middle. The CDR3 sequence is 15 residues long. CDR1 and CDR2 from the germline V gene are KGHSH and LQKENI. The CDR3, as DNA: TGTGCCAGCTTCCCACCGGAAGGGTCTGGAAACACCATATATTTT. It is translated as CASFPPEGSGNTIYF.

Turning to this clonotype: Given a much more abundant clone one base away, this may be a read error. The V gene is TRBV7-3, the J gene TRBJ2-3; no definite D call. This CDR3 is 13 amino acids long. CDR1 and CDR2 from the germline V gene are SGHTA and FQGTGA. V shed 2 bases and J shed 2 bases, with 5 bases lying between them. The CDR3 coding sequence is TGTGCCAGCAGCTTATACTACACAGATACGCAGTATTTT. Translating gives CASSLYYTDTQYF.

This clonotype showed up just a few times. The chain is built from TRBV7-2 and TRBJ1-4; D unclear. Looked up from germline, CDR1 is SGHTA and CDR2 is FQGNSA. The CDR3 extends over 16 amino acids. The ends were cut back, 1 base at V and 5 bases at J, with 14 bases in the middle. The CDR3 is CASSLDSPVLNEKLFF. The CDR3 DNA reads as TGTGCCAGCAGCTTAGATTCGCCGGTTTTAAATGAAAAACTGTTTTTT.

This clonotype was counted a few times. V usage is TRBV6-5 and J usage is TRBJ2-7, with TRBD2 identical over 14 bases. The CDR3 contains 14 residues. V was pared by 6 bases and J by 6 bases, with 4 bases of the junction left unmatched. Germline loops: CDR1 MNHEY, CDR2 SVGAGI. CDR3 sequence reads: CASSLTSGRGEQYF. CDR3 in DNA: TGTGCCAGCAGCTTGACTAGCGGGAGGGGCGAGCAGTACTTC.

This rearrangement joins TRBV7-9 to TRBJ2-1, with D perhaps matching TRBD1 (6 bases). Germline CDR1 is SEHNR and CDR2 is FQNEAQ (reference sequence). V was shortened by 0 bases and J by 7 bases, with 10 bases between the two germline ends. CDR3 size: 14 residues. CDR3: CASSLAQGRNEQFF. CDR3 bases: TGTGCCAGCAGCTTAGCGCAGGGGCGAAATGAGCAGTTCTTC.

Ten or more counts support this clonotype. The CDR3 sequence: CASTLTSGLAVIHEQFF. CDR3 coding DNA: TGTGCCAGCACCCTAACCTCAGGACTAGCGGTAATCCATGAGCAGTTCTTC. The chain has TRBV7-2 and TRBJ2-1, with TRBD2 matching 10 bases. Losses at the gene ends were 7 bases for V and 8 bases for J; bases not matched to a gene: 17. There are 17 residues in the CDR3. Looked up from germline, CDR1 is SGHTA and CDR2 is FQGNSA.

This chain uses TRBV6-6 with TRBJ2-7, with no clear D. Trimming stripped 2 bases from V and 3 bases from J, with 5 bases between. The CDR3 is 12 residues long. Germline lookup yields CDR1 MNHNY and CDR2 SVGAGI (reference sequence). The CDR3: CASSYTNYEQYV. CDR3 bases: TGTGCCAGCAGTTACACGAACTACGAGCAGTACGTC.

This clonotype was seen more than once but under ten times. The rearrangement links TRBV28 to TRBJ2-2; D is ambiguous. The V end was cut by 7 bases, the J end by 3 bases, with 15 bases between. CDR1 is MDHEN and CDR2 is SYDVKM in the germline V gene. This CDR3 comprises 15 residues. Here the CDR3 DNA reads TGTGCCAGCACCCCCGGCGGCAGCTACACCGGGGAGCTGTTTTTT. Amino acids: CASTPGGSYTGELFF.

Many counts were recorded for this clonotype. The rearrangement links TRBV12-3 or TRBV12-4 to TRBJ2-1, with 9 nucleotides matching TRBD2. The CDR3 has 16 residues. V lost 0 bases to trimming and J lost 9 bases; unmatched junction nucleotides: 9. CDR3 DNA: TGTGCCAGCAGTTTAGCGTCGGGACTAGCAGTAGGTGAGCAGTTCTTC. Translating gives CASSLASGLAVGEQFF.

This clonotype was counted at least ten times. V and J are TRBV7-9 and TRBJ2-1, with D hard to call. The CDR3 is 15 amino acids. Germline V gives CDR1 SEHNR, CDR2 FQNEAQ (reference sequence). V was clipped by 3 bases and J by 6 bases, with 15 bases between them. CDR3: CASSLTEQLSNEQFF. The CDR3 DNA reads TGTGCCAGCAGCTTGACGGAACAGCTTAGCAATGAGCAGTTCTTC.

The chain combines TRBV2 with TRBJ2-7; 8 bases map to TRBD1. This CDR3 region has 15 residues. Looked up from germline, CDR1 is SNHLY and CDR2 is FYNNEI. V lost 6 bases and J lost 3; bases outside the gene matches: 10. DNA for the CDR3: TGTGCCAGCAGCGCCGTCGGGACAGGCTACTACGAGCAGTACTTC. The encoded protein is CASSAVGTGYYEQYF.

CDR3 residues: CSATQGGDTYEQYF. The CDR3 bases are TGCAGTGCTACTCAGGGGGGGGACACCTACGAGCAGTACTTC. The chain uses TRBV20-1 and TRBJ2-7; TRBD1 or TRBD2 may be the D gene (7 bases each). V was pared by 4 bases and J by 2 bases, with 15 bases between. Germline CDR1 is DFQATT and CDR2 is SNEGSKA (reference sequence). CDR3 length: 14 residues.

This clonotype was picked up a small number of times. The rearrangement uses TRBV7-9 and TRBJ1-2; 10 nucleotides align to TRBD1. From germline, CDR1 is SEHNR and CDR2 FQNEAQ (reference sequence). V lost 4 bases to trimming and J lost 8 bases; unmatched junction nucleotides: 4. The CDR3 has 13 residues. DNA for the CDR3: TGTGCCAGCAGCTCGGACAGGGGGGAAGGCTACACCTTC. Translation: CASSSDRGEGYTF.

V and J are TRBV7-2 and TRBJ1-4; 8 bases match TRBD1. Germline V gives CDR1 SGHTA, CDR2 FQGNSA. The CDR3 spans 14 residues. The trim removed 4 bases at V and 6 bases at J, leaving 4 bases unmatched. The CDR3 loop reads CASSSYRGDEKLFF. CDR3 sequence (DNA): TGTGCCAGCAGCTCGTACAGGGGGGATGAAAAACTGTTTTTT.

The J gene is TRBJ2-5, the V gene TRBV12-3 or TRBV12-4; 9 bases map to TRBD2. With 5 bases clipped from V and 4 bases from J, the junction kept 14 bases outside the gene matches. CDR3 length: 17 amino acids. CDR3 in DNA: TGTGCCAGCAGTGCTAATCAGCGGGAGGTCGGTGGAGAGACCCAGTACTTC. Protein: CASSANQREVGGETQYF.

This clonotype was counted only a few times. The V gene is TRBV2, the J gene TRBJ2-5; 7 bases fit TRBD2. The CDR3 runs to 17 residues. Germline-derived CDR1 and CDR2 are SNHLY and FYNNEI. The J segment lost 1 base and the V segment lost 3 bases, leaving 11 bases of the junction unmatched. CDR3 nucleotide sequence: TGTGCCAGCAGTGATCATCTGGGGGAGGGAATCCAAGAGACCCAGTACTTC. It yields the protein CASSDHLGEGIQETQYF. The variable domain in full, with the rest retrieved from reference TRBV2 and TRBJ2-5, is EPEVTQTPSHQVTQMGQEVILRCVPISNHLYFYWYRQILGQKVEFLVSFYNNEISEKSEIFDDQFSVERPDGSNFTLKIRSTKLEDSAMYFCASSDHLGEGIQETQYFGPGTRLLVL.

This clonotype was found a few times. The V call is TRBV7-8, the J call TRBJ2-3; D is uncertain. The V end lost 2 bases, the J end lost 0 bases, and 9 bases lay between the germline ends. This CDR3 spans 15 amino acids. CDR1 and CDR2 (germline): SGHVS, FQNEAQ. The CDR3 region is CASSLPDPSTDTQYF. In nucleotides, the CDR3 is TGTGCCAGCAGCTTACCCGACCCAAGCACAGATACGCAGTATTTT.

The chain recombines TRBV7-2 with TRBJ2-6, with D tentatively TRBD1 (6 bases). Per the germline V gene, CDR1 is SGHTA and CDR2 is FQGNSA. The CDR3 has 16 residues. Trimming cost V 5 bases and J 2 bases, with 13 bases left between them. The CDR3 loop reads CASSPTGNAGANVLTF. In nucleotides, the CDR3 is TGTGCCAGCAGCCCCACAGGGAACGCTGGGGCCAACGTCCTGACTTTC.